This T cell receptor (beta chain) is drawn from a study of T cells in Graves' hyperthyroidism and ophthalmopathy. The study, taken as a whole, reports: The model made its ophthalmopathy prediction, and onset followed a median 6.5 months later.

CDR3 length: 13 residues. The germline V gene encodes CDR1 SQVTM and CDR2 ANQGSEA. Trimming took 4 bases from V and 0 from J, leaving 7 bases between them. There were TCR beta CDR3 regions amplified from RNA transcripts. The HTBI primer set drove a first-round RT-PCR of the TCR CDR3. TCRdb re-analysed the multiplex PCR reads in MiXCR, keeping a single row per CDR3 protein. The sample consists of a few hundred thousand distinct CDR3 sequences, approximately 48% of them appearing once. Concerning this clonotype itself: Its antigen remains unidentified.

The rearrangement joins TRBV29-1 to TRBJ1-3, with D unclear. The TCR sequence derives from an adult woman with Graves' disease, either hyperthyroidism or ophthalmopathy (not recorded which). The source material was peripheral blood or thyroid tissue (not recorded which). DNA of the CDR3: TGCAGCGTTGGGGCTAGCTCTGGAAACACCATATATTTT. It is translated as CSVGASSGNTIYF. Full variable domain (missing parts from reference TRBV29-1 and TRBJ1-3): SAVISQKPSRDICQRGTSLTIQCQVDSQVTMMFWYRQQPGQSLTLIATANQGSEATYESGFVIDKFPISRPNLTFSTLTVSNMSPEDSSIYLCSVGASSGNTIYFGEGSWLTVV.